A single sample is the source of the 23 T cell receptor beta chains below, sequenced in a study of cytomegalovirus exposure and HLA in healthy donors (dated by TCRdb to between 2016 and 2019). The method behind the library was the immunoSEQ multiplex PCR assay. For the multiplex PCR, a mixture combining 60 forward primers for TCR Vbeta segments and 13 reverse primers for TCR Jbeta segments was used. The table was pulled from immuneACCESS by TCRdb, which kept in-frame rearrangements only. Such tables lose some clones; where checked, under half of the loss comes from unresolved V genes, and the rest has no known cause. The sample profile shows 150,000 to 200,000 clones; more than 65% of them were found once. In total, the top ten clones hold over 1.5% of the sample. Specimen: PBMCs. The receptors here all came from a girl under 18 in good health and CMV-seropositive.

The chain combines TRBV5-4 with TRBJ2-7; unclear D gene. This CDR3 is 12 amino acids long. Per the germline V gene, CDR1 is SGHNT and CDR2 is YYREEE (reference sequence). Trimming removed 4 bases from V and 0 bases from J, with 5 bases in between. CDR3 sequence (DNA): TGTGCCAGCAGCCTAAGCTCCTACGAGCAGTACTTC. Translating it yields CASSLSSYEQYF.

The V call is TRBV7-8, the J call TRBJ1-2; maybe TRBD1 (5 bases). The length of the CDR3 is 14 residues. CDR1 and CDR2 (germline): SGHVS, FQNEAQ. The germline V and J ends were trimmed by 1 base and 0 bases, with 6 bases remaining between them. The CDR3 reads CASSLGTTNYGYTF. The CDR3 DNA reads as TGTGCCAGCAGCTTAGGGACAACTAACTATGGCTACACCTTC.

The CDR3 coding sequence is TGTGCCAGCAGCTTAGCTCGTATAGCTGAAGCTTTCTTT. It encodes CASSLARIAEAFF. The chain couples TRBV7-2 to TRBJ1-1; no clear D gene. The CDR3 length is 13 residues. The V gene's germline CDR1 is SGHTA and CDR2 FQGNSA. The germline V and J ends were trimmed by 0 bases and 6 bases, with 8 bases remaining between them.

The chain links TRBV5-1 to TRBJ1-3, with D possibly TRBD1 on 5 matching bases. The V gene lost 0 bases and the J gene lost 4 bases, with 20 bases spanning the gap. CDR1 is SGHRS and CDR2 is YFSETQ in the germline V gene. The CDR3 sequence is 18 residues long. As DNA, the CDR3 is TGCGCCAGCAGCTTGGGCAGGAATAAAGGGGTGAAGGGAAACACCATATATTTT. Protein product: CASSLGRNKGVKGNTIYF.

This chain connects TRBV5-5 to TRBJ1-5; D is unclear. Germline lookup yields CDR1 SGHKS and CDR2 YYEKEE (reference sequence). The CDR3 runs to 16 residues. The V end lost 4 bases, the J end lost 0 bases, and 14 bases lay between the germline ends. The CDR3 DNA is TGTGCCAGCAGCGCCCGCCAGGCAGATAGCAATCAGCCCCAGCATTTT. Its protein is CASSARQADSNQPQHF.

This clone was counted once. The CDR3 coding sequence is TGTGCCAGCAGCTTAGTAGCCTTCGAGCAGTACTTC. It translates to CASSLVAFEQYF. This chain joins TRBV7-2 and TRBJ2-7; D not certain. Germline V gives CDR1 SGHTA, CDR2 FQGNSA. The CDR3 loop spans 12 amino acids. Trimming stripped 1 base from V and 6 bases from J, with 7 bases between.

The V gene is TRBV29-1, the J gene TRBJ1-4; 8 bases line up with TRBD1. Per germline, CDR1 SQVTM and CDR2 ANQGSEA. The CDR3 consists of 15 residues. Trimming at V came to 0 bases and at J to 10 bases, leaving 10 bases not matched to a gene. The CDR3 sequence is CSVEDPPGQERKLFF. The CDR3 nucleotides are TGCAGCGTTGAAGATCCCCCGGGACAGGAACGAAAACTGTTTTTT.

The chain is built from TRBV19 and TRBJ1-5, with TRBD1 matching 7 bases. V lost 2 bases to trimming and J lost 4 bases; unmatched junction nucleotides: 2. The CDR3 totals 14 residues. Germline assignment: CDR1 LNHDA and CDR2 SQIVND (reference sequence). DNA for the CDR3: TGTGCCAGTAGTATAAAGGGACAGAATCAGCCCCAGCATTTT. Protein sequence: CASSIKGQNQPQHF.

This clone has a handful of counts. At the DNA level, this CDR3 is encoded by other sequences in the same sample as well. V gene TRBV7-2 combines with J gene TRBJ2-3; a possible D gene is TRBD1 (6 bases). V was pared by 0 bases and J by 0 bases, with 7 bases between. Germline V gene sequence: CDR1 SGHTA, CDR2 FQGNSA. CDR3 size: 15 residues. The DNA for the CDR3 is TGTGCCAGCAGCTTAGCCGGGACAAGCACAGATACGCAGTATTTT. Translated, it gives CASSLAGTSTDTQYF.

The chain is built from TRBV10-1 and TRBJ2-5; 8 nucleotides align to TRBD2. Germline CDR1 and CDR2: WNHNN and SYGVQD (reference sequence). V lost 8 bases to trimming and J lost 9 bases; unmatched junction nucleotides: 8. CDR3 length: 12 amino acids. CDR3 sequence (DNA): TGCGCCAGCGCAGGTTCCGGGGGGGCCCAGTACTTC. This codes for CASAGSGGAQYF.

This chain links TRBV5-5 with TRBJ1-6; 9 bases map to TRBD1. Germline V CDR1 and CDR2: SGHKS, YYEKEE (reference sequence). The junction had 8 bases not matched to a gene; V was cut back by 6 bases and J by 10 bases. The CDR3 is 14 residues long. Here the CDR3 reads CASNSGTGLSPLHF. For the CDR3, the DNA is TGTGCCAGCAACTCGGGGACAGGGTTGTCACCCCTCCACTTT.

This rearrangement joins TRBV25-1 to TRBJ2-3; the D gene is possibly TRBD1 (5 bases). Germline V gene sequence: CDR1 MGHDK, CDR2 SYGVNS. Trimming took 6 bases from V and 2 from J, leaving 9 bases between them. CDR3 length: 13 amino acids. The CDR3 nucleotides are TGTGCCAGCAGACAGGCTCCCACAGATACGCAGTATTTT. Translated, it gives CASRQAPTDTQYF. The full variable domain, completed using reference TRBV25-1 and TRBJ2-3, is EADIYQTPRYLVIGTGKKITLECSQTMGHDKMYWYQQDPGMELHLIHYSYGVNSTEKGDLSSESTVSRIRTEHFPLTLESARPSHTSQYLCASRQAPTDTQYFGPGTRLTVL.

This sequence joins TRBV12-5 and TRBJ2-7, with D perhaps matching TRBD1 (5 bases). The ends were cut back, 1 base at V and 2 bases at J, with 9 bases in the middle. Per the germline V gene, CDR1 is LGHNT and CDR2 is FRNRAP. This CDR3 has 14 amino acids. This CDR3 reads CASGLDGATYEQYF. DNA of the CDR3: TGTGCTAGTGGTTTGGATGGGGCTACCTACGAGCAGTACTTC.

The rearrangement links TRBV7-2 to TRBJ2-4, with TRBD2 matching 7 bases. The V segment lost 3 bases and the J segment 3 bases; nucleotides outside the gene matches: 5. Germline V gene lookup returns CDR1 SGHTA and CDR2 FQGNSA. The CDR3 consists of 15 residues. DNA for the CDR3: TGTGCCAGCAGCTTCGCAGGGACTATCAAAAACATTCAGTACTTC. Protein sequence: CASSFAGTIKNIQYF.

The chain links TRBV9 to TRBJ2-1, with D unclear. The CDR3 length is 13 residues. V was cut by 0 bases and J by 8 bases, with 9 bases left in between. Per germline, CDR1 SGDLS and CDR2 YYNGEE. The CDR3 bases are TGTGCCAGCAGCGTAGAAGCGTTCGATGAGCAGTTCTTC. Protein product: CASSVEAFDEQFF.

The chain recombines TRBV6-1 with TRBJ2-3; D uncertain. V shed 1 base and J shed 2 bases, with 10 bases lying between them. CDR1 and CDR2 (germline): MNHNS, SASEGT. This CDR3 comprises 15 residues. CDR3 sequence (DNA): TGTGCCAGCAGTGAAGAATACGGTTTCACAGATACGCAGTATTTT. Protein product: CASSEEYGFTDTQYF.

This clone has a handful of counts. V is TRBV6-4 and J is TRBJ1-6; TRBD1 aligns across 7 bases. Germline lookup yields CDR1 MRHNA and CDR2 SNTAGT. With V trimmed by 6 bases and J by 7 bases, 6 bases remained unmatched. The CDR3 has 14 residues. The CDR3 reads CASSQTGRNSPLHF. CDR3 sequence (DNA): TGTGCCAGCAGCCAGACAGGGAGGAATTCACCCCTCCACTTT.

The CDR3 sequence is CASSTHLDEQYF. The CDR3 DNA follows: TGTGCCAGCAGTACCCATTTAGACGAGCAGTACTTC. The chain recombines TRBV13 with TRBJ2-7; D is unclear. Deletions cut 6 bases from V and 5 bases from J, with 11 bases between. This CDR3 spans 12 amino acids. Germline V CDR1 and CDR2: PRHDT, FYEKMQ (reference sequence).

The rearrangement joins TRBV11-3 to TRBJ2-3; D remains unclear. The V end lost 6 bases, the J end lost 5 bases, and 15 bases lay between the germline ends. Germline-derived CDR1 and CDR2 are SGHNT and YENEEA. This CDR3 has 14 amino acids. DNA of the CDR3: TGTGCCAGCAGTCGCGACTCCTTCCAAGATACGCAGTATTTT. It yields the protein CASSRDSFQDTQYF.

This clone has only a few counts. This sequence joins TRBV7-2 and TRBJ2-5; no firm D call. Per germline, CDR1 SGHTA and CDR2 FQGNSA. Trimming stripped 5 bases from V and 5 bases from J, with 15 bases between. CDR3 size: 14 residues. The CDR3 coding sequence is TGTGCCAGCAGCGCTGGCTCCAGCAGGGAGACCCAGTACTTC. Encoded protein: CASSAGSSRETQYF.

The V call is TRBV4-2, the J call TRBJ2-3; TRBD2 aligns across 8 bases. V dropped 2 bases and J dropped 4; count of bases not matched to a gene: 5. Germline assignment: CDR1 LGHNA and CDR2 YNFKEQ. This CDR3 region has 15 residues. CDR3 amino acids: CASSQRGLEPDTQYF. CDR3 bases: TGTGCCAGCAGCCAACGGGGACTAGAGCCAGATACGCAGTATTTT.

This clone showed up just a few times. This rearrangement joins TRBV7-7 to TRBJ2-1, with D perhaps TRBD1 (7 bases). Trimming cost V 1 base and J 12 bases, with 16 bases left between them. Germline assignment: CDR1 SSHAT and CDR2 FNYEAQ (reference sequence). This CDR3 contains 14 residues. Here the CDR3 reads CASSLGDGGGRQFF. The CDR3 region has the DNA TGTGCCAGCAGCTTAGGTGATGGAGGGGGCCGGCAGTTCTTC.

The chain uses TRBV18 and TRBJ2-1, with 7 bases identical to TRBD2. The CDR3 runs 13 residues. With V trimmed by 2 bases and J by 11 bases, 6 bases remained unmatched. Per the germline V gene, CDR1 is KGHSH and CDR2 is LQKENI. The CDR3 DNA sequence: TGTGCCAGCTCACCAGCATCTAGCGGACAGCAGTTCTTC. Protein product: CASSPASSGQQFF.